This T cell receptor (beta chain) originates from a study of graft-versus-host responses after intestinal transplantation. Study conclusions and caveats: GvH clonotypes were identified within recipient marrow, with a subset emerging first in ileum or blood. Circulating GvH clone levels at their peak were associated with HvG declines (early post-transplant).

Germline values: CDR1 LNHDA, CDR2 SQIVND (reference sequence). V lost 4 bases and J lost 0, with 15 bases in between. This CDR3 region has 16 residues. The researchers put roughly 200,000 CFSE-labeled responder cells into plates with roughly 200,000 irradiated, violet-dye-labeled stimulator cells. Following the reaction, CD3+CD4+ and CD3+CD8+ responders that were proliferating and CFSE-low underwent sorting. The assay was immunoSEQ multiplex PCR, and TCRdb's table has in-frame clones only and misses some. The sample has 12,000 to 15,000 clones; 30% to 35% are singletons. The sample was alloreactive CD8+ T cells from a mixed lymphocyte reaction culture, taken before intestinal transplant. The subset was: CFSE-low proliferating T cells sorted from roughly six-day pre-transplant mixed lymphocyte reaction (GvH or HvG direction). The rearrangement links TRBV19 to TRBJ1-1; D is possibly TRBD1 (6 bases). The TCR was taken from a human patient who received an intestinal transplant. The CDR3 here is CASSTYREGVNTEAFF. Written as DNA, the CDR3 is TGTGCCAGTAGTACCTACAGGGAAGGGGTGAACACTGAAGCTTTCTTT.